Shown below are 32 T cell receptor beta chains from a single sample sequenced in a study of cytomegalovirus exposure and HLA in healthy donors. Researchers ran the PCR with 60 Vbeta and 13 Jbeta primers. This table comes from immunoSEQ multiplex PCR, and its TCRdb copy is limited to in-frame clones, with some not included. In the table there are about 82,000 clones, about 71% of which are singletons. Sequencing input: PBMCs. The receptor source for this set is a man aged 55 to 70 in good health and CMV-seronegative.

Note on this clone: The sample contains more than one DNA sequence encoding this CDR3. CDR3 DNA sequence: TGTGCCAGCAGTGAAGCGGGCGGGGCGGATACGCAGTATTTT. It yields the protein CASSEAGGADTQYF. The J gene is TRBJ2-3, the V gene TRBV6-1; TRBD2 is a possible D gene (6 bases). Trimming pared 0 bases from V and 6 bases from J, leaving 10 bases between. The CDR3 has 14 residues. Germline loops: CDR1 MNHNS, CDR2 SASEGT.

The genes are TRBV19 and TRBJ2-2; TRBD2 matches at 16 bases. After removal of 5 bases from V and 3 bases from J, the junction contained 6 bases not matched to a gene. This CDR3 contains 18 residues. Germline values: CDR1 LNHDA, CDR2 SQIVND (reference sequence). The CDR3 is CASSEGLAGGRYTGELFF. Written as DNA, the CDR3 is TGTGCCAGTAGTGAGGGACTAGCGGGGGGGCGTTACACCGGGGAGCTGTTTTTT.

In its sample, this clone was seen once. The CDR3 DNA follows: TGTGCCAGCAGCGCGAGCAGGGTGCCGAACACCGGGGAGCTGTTTTTT. Its protein product is CASSASRVPNTGELFF. The chain combines TRBV5-5 with TRBJ2-2; D may be TRBD1 (5 bases). V lost 4 bases, J lost 0 bases, and 13 bases lay in between. The CDR3 is made up of 16 amino acids. The germline CDR1 and CDR2 sequences are SGHKS and YYEKEE (reference sequence).

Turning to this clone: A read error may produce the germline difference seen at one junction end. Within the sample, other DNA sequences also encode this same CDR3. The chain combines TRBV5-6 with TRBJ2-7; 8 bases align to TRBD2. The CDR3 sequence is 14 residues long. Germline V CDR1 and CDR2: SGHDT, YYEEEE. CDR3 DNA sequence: TGCGCCAGCAGCTACGTTAGCGGGAACTACGAGCAGTACTTC. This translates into CASSYVSGNYEQYF.

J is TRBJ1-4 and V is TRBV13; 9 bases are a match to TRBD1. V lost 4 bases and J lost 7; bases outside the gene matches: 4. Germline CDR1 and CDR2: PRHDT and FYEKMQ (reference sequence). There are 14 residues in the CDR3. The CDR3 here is CASSSRQGVEKLFF. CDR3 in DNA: TGTGCCAGCAGCTCTCGACAGGGGGTTGAAAAACTGTTTTTT.

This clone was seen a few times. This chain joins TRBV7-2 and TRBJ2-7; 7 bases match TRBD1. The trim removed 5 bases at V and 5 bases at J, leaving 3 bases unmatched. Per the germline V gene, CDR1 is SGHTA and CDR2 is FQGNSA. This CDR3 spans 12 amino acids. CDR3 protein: CASSRDRDEQYF. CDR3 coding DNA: TGTGCCAGCAGCCGAGACAGGGACGAGCAGTACTTC. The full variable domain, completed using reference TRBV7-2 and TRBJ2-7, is GAGVSQSPSNKVTEKGKDVELRCDPISGHTALYWYRQSLGQGLEFLIYFQGNSAPDKSGLPSDRFSAERTGGSVSTLTIQRTQQEDSAVYLCASSRDRDEQYFGPGTRLTVT.

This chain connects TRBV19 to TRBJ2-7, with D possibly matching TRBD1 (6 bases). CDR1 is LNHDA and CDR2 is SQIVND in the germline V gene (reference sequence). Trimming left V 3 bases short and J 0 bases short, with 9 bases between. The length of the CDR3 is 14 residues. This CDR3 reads CASSIRTASYEQYF. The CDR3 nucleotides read TGTGCCAGTAGTATTAGGACAGCCTCCTACGAGCAGTACTTC.

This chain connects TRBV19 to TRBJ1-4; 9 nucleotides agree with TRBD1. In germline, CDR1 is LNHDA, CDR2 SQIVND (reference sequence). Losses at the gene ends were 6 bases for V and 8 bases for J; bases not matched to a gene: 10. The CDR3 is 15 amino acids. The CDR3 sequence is CASRNWGQGHEKLFF. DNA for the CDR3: TGTGCCAGTAGGAACTGGGGACAGGGCCACGAAAAACTGTTTTTT.

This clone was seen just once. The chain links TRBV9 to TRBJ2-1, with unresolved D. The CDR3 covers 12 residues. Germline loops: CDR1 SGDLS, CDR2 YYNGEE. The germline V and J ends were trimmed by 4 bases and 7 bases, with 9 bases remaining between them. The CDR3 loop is CASSPTPNEQFF. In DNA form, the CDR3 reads TGTGCCAGCAGCCCCACACCTAATGAGCAGTTCTTC.

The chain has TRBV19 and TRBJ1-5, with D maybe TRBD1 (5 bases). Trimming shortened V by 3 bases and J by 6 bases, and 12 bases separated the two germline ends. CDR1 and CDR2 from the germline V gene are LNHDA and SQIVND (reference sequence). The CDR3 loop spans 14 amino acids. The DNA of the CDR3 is TGTGCCAGTAGTATCCGCCCCGGGGGTCAGCCCCAGCATTTT. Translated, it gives CASSIRPGGQPQHF.

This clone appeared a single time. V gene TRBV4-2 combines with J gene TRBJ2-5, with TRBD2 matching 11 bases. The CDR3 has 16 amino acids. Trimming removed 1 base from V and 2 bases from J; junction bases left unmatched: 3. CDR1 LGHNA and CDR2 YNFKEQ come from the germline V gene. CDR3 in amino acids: CASSQVTSGAQETQYF. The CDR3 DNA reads TGTGCCAGCAGCCAAGTGACTAGCGGGGCTCAAGAGACCCAGTACTTC.

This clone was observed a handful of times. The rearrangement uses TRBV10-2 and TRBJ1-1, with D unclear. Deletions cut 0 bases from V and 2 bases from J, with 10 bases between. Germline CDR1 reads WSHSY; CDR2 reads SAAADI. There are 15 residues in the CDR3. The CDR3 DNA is TGCGCCAGCAGTGAGTCCAGTTGGCTTAACACTGAAGCTTTCTTT. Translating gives CASSESSWLNTEAFF.

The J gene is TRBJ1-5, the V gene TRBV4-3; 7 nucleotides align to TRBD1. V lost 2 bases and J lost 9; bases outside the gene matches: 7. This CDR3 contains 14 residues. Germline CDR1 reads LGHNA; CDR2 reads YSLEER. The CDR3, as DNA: TGCGCCAGCAGCCAAAACAGGGGAGCAGGGCCCCAGCATTTT. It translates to CASSQNRGAGPQHF.

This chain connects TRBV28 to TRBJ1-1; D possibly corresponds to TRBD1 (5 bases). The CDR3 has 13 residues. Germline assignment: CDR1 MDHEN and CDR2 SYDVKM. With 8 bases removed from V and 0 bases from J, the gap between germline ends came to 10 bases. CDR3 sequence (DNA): TGTGCCAGCTGGGGGGAGTTGAACACTGAAGCTTTCTTT. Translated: CASWGELNTEAFF.

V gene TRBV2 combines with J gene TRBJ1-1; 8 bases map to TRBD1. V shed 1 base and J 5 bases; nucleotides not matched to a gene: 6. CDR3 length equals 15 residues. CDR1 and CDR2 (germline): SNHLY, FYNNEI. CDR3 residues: CASSEGGRGRTEAFF. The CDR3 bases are TGTGCCAGCAGTGAAGGGGGCAGGGGGCGGACTGAAGCTTTCTTT. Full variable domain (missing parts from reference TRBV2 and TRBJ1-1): EPEVTQTPSHQVTQMGQEVILRCVPISNHLYFYWYRQILGQKVEFLVSFYNNEISEKSEIFDDQFSVERPDGSNFTLKIRSTKLEDSAMYFCASSEGGRGRTEAFFGQGTRLTVV.

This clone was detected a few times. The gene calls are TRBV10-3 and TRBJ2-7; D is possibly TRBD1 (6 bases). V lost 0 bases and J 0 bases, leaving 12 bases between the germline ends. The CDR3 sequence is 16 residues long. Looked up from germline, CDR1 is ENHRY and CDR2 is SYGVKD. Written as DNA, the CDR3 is TGTGCCATCAGTGAGTCGAAGGGGGTCTCCTCCTACGAGCAGTACTTC. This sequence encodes CAISESKGVSSYEQYF.

The CDR3 is CASSRNGGAGLDEQYF. The CDR3 DNA sequence: TGCGCCAGCAGCCGCAACGGTGGGGCAGGGTTAGACGAGCAGTACTTC. The chain uses TRBV5-1 and TRBJ2-7; D may be TRBD1 (5 bases). Germline CDR1 SGHRS, CDR2 YFSETQ. Deletions cut 4 bases from V and 5 bases from J, with 22 bases between. CDR3 size: 16 residues.

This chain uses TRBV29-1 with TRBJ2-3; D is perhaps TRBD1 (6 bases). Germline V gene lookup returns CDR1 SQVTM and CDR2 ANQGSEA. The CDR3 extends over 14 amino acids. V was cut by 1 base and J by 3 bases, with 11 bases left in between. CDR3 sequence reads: CSVEGRTGTDTQYF. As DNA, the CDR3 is TGCAGCGTTGAAGGACGTACAGGGACAGATACGCAGTATTTT.

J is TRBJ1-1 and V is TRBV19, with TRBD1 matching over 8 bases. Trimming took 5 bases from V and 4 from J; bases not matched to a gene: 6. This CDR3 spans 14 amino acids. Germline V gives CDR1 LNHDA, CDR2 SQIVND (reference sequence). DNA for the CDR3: TGTGCCAGTAGTTCTATTACAGGGGGCACTGAAGCTTTCTTT. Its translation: CASSSITGGTEAFF.

The CDR3 protein is CASSAQGGYGNEQFF. DNA for the CDR3: TGTGCCAGCAGTGCACAGGGCGGTTACGGCAATGAGCAGTTCTTC. This rearrangement joins TRBV6-1 to TRBJ2-1, with a possible D match to TRBD1 (6 bases). The length of the CDR3 is 15 residues. Germline lookup yields CDR1 MNHNS and CDR2 SASEGT. V was clipped by 4 bases and J by 6 bases, with 16 bases between them.

This CDR3 reads CASNKRRQGANSPLHF. In DNA form, the CDR3 reads TGTGCCAGCAACAAAAGGCGACAGGGGGCGAATTCACCCCTCCACTTT. The chain joins TRBV21-1 to TRBJ1-6; the table's D call, TRBD1, was not checked against the DNA. TRBV21-1 is shown as a pseudogene. The CDR3 has 16 residues.

The CDR3 spells CASSREGLVHLGGELFF. As DNA, the CDR3 is TGTGCCAGCAGCCGTGAGGGACTAGTCCATCTCGGCGGGGAGCTGTTTTTT. The chain joins TRBV7-2 to TRBJ2-2, with 8 nucleotides matching TRBD2. This CDR3 has 17 residues. With 5 bases clipped from V and 7 bases from J, the junction kept 15 bases outside the gene matches. In germline, CDR1 is SGHTA, CDR2 FQGNSA.

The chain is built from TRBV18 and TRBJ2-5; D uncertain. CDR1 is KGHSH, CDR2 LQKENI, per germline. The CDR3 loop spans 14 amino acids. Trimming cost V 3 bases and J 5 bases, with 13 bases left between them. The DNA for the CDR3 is TGTGCCAGCTCACCCGCCGGGTTGTTCGAGACCCAGTACTTC. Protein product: CASSPAGLFETQYF.

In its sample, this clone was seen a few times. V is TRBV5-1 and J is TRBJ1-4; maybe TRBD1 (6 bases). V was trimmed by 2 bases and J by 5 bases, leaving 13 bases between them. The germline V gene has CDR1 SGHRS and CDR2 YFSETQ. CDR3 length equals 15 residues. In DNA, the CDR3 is TGCGCCAGCAGCTTCCTAGGACAGAGCAATGAAAAACTGTTTTTT. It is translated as CASSFLGQSNEKLFF.

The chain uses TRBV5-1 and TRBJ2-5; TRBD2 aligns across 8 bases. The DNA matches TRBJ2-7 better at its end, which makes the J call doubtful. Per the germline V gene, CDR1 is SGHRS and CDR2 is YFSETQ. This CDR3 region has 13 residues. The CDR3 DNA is TGCGCCAGCAAGGCGGGAGGCTCCTACGAGCAGTACTTC. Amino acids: CASKAGGSYEQYF.

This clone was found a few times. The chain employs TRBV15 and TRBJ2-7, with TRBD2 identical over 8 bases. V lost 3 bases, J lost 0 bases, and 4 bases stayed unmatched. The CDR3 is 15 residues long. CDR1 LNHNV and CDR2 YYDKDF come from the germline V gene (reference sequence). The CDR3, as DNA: TGTGCCACCAGCAGGACTAGCGCTCCCTCCTACGAGCAGTACTTC. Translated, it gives CATSRTSAPSYEQYF.

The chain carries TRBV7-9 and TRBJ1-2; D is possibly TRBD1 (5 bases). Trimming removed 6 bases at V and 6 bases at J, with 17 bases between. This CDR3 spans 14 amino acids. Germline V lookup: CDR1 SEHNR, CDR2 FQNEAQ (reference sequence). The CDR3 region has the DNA TGTGCCAGCAGTCATATGCGGGGGGAAAATGGCTACACCTTC. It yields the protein CASSHMRGENGYTF.

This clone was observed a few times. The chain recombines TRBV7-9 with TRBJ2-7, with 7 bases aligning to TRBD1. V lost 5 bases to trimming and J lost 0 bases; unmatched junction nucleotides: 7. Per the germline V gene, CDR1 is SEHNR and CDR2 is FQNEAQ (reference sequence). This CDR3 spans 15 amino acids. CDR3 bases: TGTGCCAGCAGCCCGGTGTGGGACAGCTCCTACGAGCAGTACTTC. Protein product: CASSPVWDSSYEQYF. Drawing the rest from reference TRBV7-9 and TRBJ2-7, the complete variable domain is DTGVSQNPRHKITKRGQNVTFRCDPISEHNRLYWYRQTLGQGPEFLTYFQNEAQLEKSRLLSDRFSAERPKGSFSTLEIQRTEQGDSAMYLCASSPVWDSSYEQYFGPGTRLTVT.

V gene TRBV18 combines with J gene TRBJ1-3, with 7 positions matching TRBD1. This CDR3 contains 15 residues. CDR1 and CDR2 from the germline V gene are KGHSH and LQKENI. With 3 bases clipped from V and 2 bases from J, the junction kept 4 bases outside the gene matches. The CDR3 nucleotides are TGTGCCAGCTCACCCGGGACAGCCACTGGAAACACCATATATTTT. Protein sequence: CASSPGTATGNTIYF.

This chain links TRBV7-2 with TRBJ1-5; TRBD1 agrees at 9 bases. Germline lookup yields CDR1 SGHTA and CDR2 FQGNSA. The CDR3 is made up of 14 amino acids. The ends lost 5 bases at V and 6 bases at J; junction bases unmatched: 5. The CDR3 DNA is TGTGCCAGCAGCCGAGACAGGGGGGCTCAGCCCCAGCATTTT. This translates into CASSRDRGAQPQHF.

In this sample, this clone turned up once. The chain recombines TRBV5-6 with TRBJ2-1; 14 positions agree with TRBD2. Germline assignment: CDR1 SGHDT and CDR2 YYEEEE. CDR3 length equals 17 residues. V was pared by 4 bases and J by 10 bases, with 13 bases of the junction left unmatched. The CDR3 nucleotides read TGTGCCAGCAGCGGGGTCCCGACTAGCGGGGGGGCGGGGGAGCAGTTCTTC. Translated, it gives CASSGVPTSGGAGEQFF.

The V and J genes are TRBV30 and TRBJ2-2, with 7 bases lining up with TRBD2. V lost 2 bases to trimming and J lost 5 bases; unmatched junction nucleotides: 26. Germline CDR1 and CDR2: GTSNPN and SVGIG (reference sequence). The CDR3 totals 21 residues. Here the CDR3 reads CAWSRNCSGLVSPEGTGELFF. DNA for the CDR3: TGTGCCTGGAGTCGCAACTGTTCAGGACTAGTTAGCCCCGAGGGGACCGGGGAGCTGTTTTTT.